This TCR beta chain was captured by sequencing in a study of shared clonotypes between healthy human individuals. This CDR3 comprises 13 residues. V lost 5 bases and J lost 3, with 12 bases in between. CDR1 and CDR2 (germline): SGHNT, YYREEE (reference sequence). Profiled with immunoSEQ multiplex PCR; TCRdb holds only in-frame clones, not every one. The table shows some 1 million clones, with roughly 80% occurring only once. V gene TRBV5-4 combines with J gene TRBJ2-7; D assignment may be TRBD1 or TRBD2 (6 bases each). The TCR comes from a man aged 18 to 29 in good health. The sample taken for sequencing was memory CD4+ T cells sorted from blood. Subset here: CD45RA-negative fraction. The CDR3 DNA reads TGTGCCAGCAGTAAGGGGGGTCTCTACGAGCAGTACTTC. It codes for CASSKGGLYEQYF. The whole variable domain, filled in from reference TRBV5-4 and TRBJ2-7, reads ETGVTQSPTHLIKTRGQQVTLRCSSQSGHNTVSWYQQALGQGPQFIFQYYREEENGRGNFPPRFSGLQFPNYSSELNVNALELDDSALYLCASSKGGLYEQYFGPGTRLTVT.